This T cell receptor beta chain is from a study of regulatory T cells in long-lasting Graves disease. Building of the TCR beta libraries involved iRepertoire HTBI primers and Arm-PCR of CDR3 regions. TCRdb recomputed calls from the multiplex PCR reads with MiXCR, one row per CDR3 protein. The data contain 300,000 to 400,000 distinct CDR3 sequences, 15% to 20% of them singletons. Looked up from germline, CDR1 is SEHNR and CDR2 is FQNEAQ (reference sequence). V shed 4 bases, J shed 3 bases, and the junction held 18 bases outside the gene matches. This CDR3 has 18 residues. Documented time point: newly diagnosed GD, antithyroid drugs for less than 3 months. Generation of the TCR library employed RNA extracted from PBMCs.

The sample was peripheral blood mononuclear cells (PBMCs), taken at new diagnosis, from a patient treated with antithyroid drugs. The clonotype comes from a female donor with Graves disease. The V and J genes are TRBV7-9 and TRBJ2-7; 7 bases align to TRBD2. The DNA of the CDR3 is TGTGCCAGCAGCTCATCGGGGGGACCCGCGGCGCCCCTCTACGAGCAGTACTTC. Its protein is CASSSSGGPAAPLYEQYF.